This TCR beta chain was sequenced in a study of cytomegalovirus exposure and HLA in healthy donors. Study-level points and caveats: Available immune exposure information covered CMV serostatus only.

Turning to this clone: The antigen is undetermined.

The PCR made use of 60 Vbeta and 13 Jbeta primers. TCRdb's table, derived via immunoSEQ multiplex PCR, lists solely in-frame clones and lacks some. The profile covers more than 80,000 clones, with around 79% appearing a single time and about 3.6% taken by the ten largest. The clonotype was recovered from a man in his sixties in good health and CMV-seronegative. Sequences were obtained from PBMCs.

The CDR3 nucleotides are TGCGCCAGCAGCATTCGCGGGGTTAACGATCCCTCTAGCACAGATACGCAGTATTTT. Protein: CASSIRGVNDPSSTDTQYF. This chain uses TRBV10-1 with TRBJ2-3, with a tentative D call TRBD2 (6 bases). V lost 6 bases to trimming and J lost 0 bases, with 25 bases between them. This CDR3 is built from 19 residues. In germline, CDR1 is WNHNN, CDR2 SYGVQD (reference sequence).